This T cell receptor (beta chain) was observed in a study of T cells after yellow fever vaccination. The wider study: Fractions low in cell number were prepared with SMART-Seq v4 Ultra Low Input.

V lost 4 bases, J lost 7 bases, and 17 bases lay in between. This CDR3 spans 14 amino acids. Germline CDR1 SGHRS, CDR2 YFSETQ. This clonotype was recorded a few times. Antigen: not known. Overall study findings and caveats: Clonotypes appearing in both CD4 and CD8 compartments existed, and their share was small. It was a weaker secondary response, yet one that peaked faster, at day 5 versus 15.

UMIs were added to TCR cDNA along with a universal primer site when it was made by 5'RACE template switching. TCRdb called the 5' RACE reads again in MiXCR, with one record for every CDR3 protein. The top ten clones hold 14% of a sample with about 550,000 distinct CDR3 sequences, about 19% of them seen once. The chain links TRBV5-1 to TRBJ2-5, with D perhaps TRBD1 (6 bases). The source was PBMCs, collected 15 days after the yellow fever booster vaccination. The sequence was obtained from a man aged 25 to 45 who received the YFV17D yellow fever vaccine. CDR3 in amino acids: CASSSHQGLGTQYF. CDR3 in DNA: TGCGCCAGCAGCAGCCATCAGGGGTTGGGGACCCAGTACTTC.